This T cell receptor beta chain came from a study of T cell responses to AZD1222 COVID-19 vaccine. Repertoires were generated with immunoSEQ multiplex PCR, while TCRdb's copy carries only in-frame clones and drops some. The data hold roughly 170,000 clones, with roughly nine tenths observed a single time. Points on this clone: What it recognizes is unknown.

Study-wide points: Two AZD1222 administrations were followed by greater Spike-specific TCR breadth and depth. Nearly half of the spike-specific TCRs reportedly recognize variant regions that carry no mutations. Females outnumbered males among donors, who were mostly white British; clonal diversity was possibly underestimated. Spike-spanning, vaccine-associated CD4 TCRs were dominant at 160-218 and 743-854.

The CDR3 has 12 residues. Germline CDR1 SGHVS, CDR2 FQNEAQ. Trimming took off 8 bases at V and 3 bases at J, with 5 bases between the two ends. Sequences were derived from peripheral blood, sampled on day 0 of AZD1222 vaccination. This chain connects TRBV7-8 to TRBJ1-6; D remains ambiguous. This clonotype was sampled from an adult in good health. CDR3: CASGYYNSPLHF. The CDR3 DNA reads TGTGCCAGCGGATACTATAATTCACCCCTCCACTTT.